This TCR beta chain was captured by sequencing in a study of T cells in Graves' hyperthyroidism and ophthalmopathy. This CDR3 contains 14 residues. The germline gives CDR1 SGHTA, CDR2 FQGNSA. V was shortened by 1 base and J by 5 bases, with 11 bases between the two germline ends. Amplification of TCR beta CDR3 regions was performed using RNA transcripts as template. In the first-round RT-PCR of the TCR CDR3, the HTBI primer set was used. TCRdb processed the multiplex PCR reads anew with MiXCR; each CDR3 protein has one entry. The data contain approximately 150,000 distinct CDR3 sequences, 8% to 9.5% of them singletons.

Sequencing was done on a sample of blood. The receptor's source is a woman between 18 and 29 years old with Graves' hyperthyroidism that later progressed to Graves' ophthalmopathy. The J gene is TRBJ1-1, the V gene TRBV7-2; tentative D call: TRBD1 (5 bases). The CDR3: CASSLEGRETEAFF. The CDR3 DNA reads as TGTGCCAGCAGCTTAGAAGGCAGGGAGACTGAAGCTTTCTTT.